The rows below give T cell receptor beta chains drawn from one sample of a study of blood T cell repertoires in COVID-19. Sequencing was performed with immunoSEQ multiplex PCR; in TCRdb, only in-frame clones are kept and a portion is missing. The table shows about 160,000 clones, with around nine tenths occurring only once. Material for sequencing was peripheral blood. Receptors originate from a woman aged 70-85 years with COVID-19, enrolled during active disease. Each CDR3 is given with its conserved first and last residue. The D gene is left open where the match is weak. Not every row has a clone size; where given, it reads once, few, many or a size class.

V gene	D gene	clone size	J gene	CDR3 length	CDR3 protein	CDR3 DNA
TRBV15	.	few	TRBJ2-3	14	CATQGLQGTDTQYF	TGTGCCACCCAAGGACTACAAGGCACAGATACGCAGTATTTT
TRBV7-9	.	.	TRBJ2-5	13	CASSRMSQETQYF	TGTGCCAGCAGCAGAATGAGTCAAGAGACCCAGTACTTC
TRBV11-1	TRBD2	.	TRBJ2-1	15	CASSRTSGSYNEQFF	TGTGCCAGCAGCCGGACTAGCGGGAGCTACAATGAGCAGTTCTTC
TRBV5-1	.	.	TRBJ2-7	14	CASSLGRGSYEQYF	TGCGCCAGCAGCTTGGGGAGGGGCTCCTACGAGCAGTACTTC
TRBV6-5	.	.	TRBJ2-5	13	CASSSPGGETQYF	TGTGCCAGCAGTTCCCCAGGGGGGGAGACCCAGTACTTC
TRBV19	.	.	TRBJ1-4	13	CASSARRGEKLFF	TGTGCCAGTAGCGCACGCAGAGGAGAAAAACTGTTTTTT
TRBV2	TRBD1	once	TRBJ2-7	15	CASRKDRVNAYEQYF	TGTGCCAGCAGGAAGGACAGGGTTAACGCCTACGAGCAGTACTTC
TRBV3-1/TRBV3-2	TRBD1	.	TRBJ1-6	14	CASVQGTGTSPLHF	TGTGCCAGCGTCCAGGGGACAGGAACTTCACCCCTCCACTTT
TRBV4-2	TRBD2	.	TRBJ2-1	16	CASSQLRAGGNNEQFF	TGTGCCAGCAGCCAATTACGAGCGGGGGGGAACAATGAGCAGTTCTTC
TRBV19	TRBD1	.	TRBJ2-7	15	CASREDNRGYYEQYF	TGTGCCAGTAGAGAGGATAACAGGGGCTACTACGAGCAGTACTTC
TRBV4-1	.	.	TRBJ2-2	14	CASSQDSAAGELFF	TGCGCCAGCAGCCAAGATTCGGCAGCGGGGGAGCTGTTTTTT
TRBV12-2	.	once	TRBJ1-6	15	CASRLVLQGNSPLHF	TGTGCAAGTCGCTTAGTACTACAGGGAAATTCACCCCTCCACTTT
TRBV5-1	.	.	TRBJ1-4	15	CASTLIGGGSEKLFF	TGCGCCAGCACCCTCATCGGGGGGGGTAGTGAAAAACTGTTTTTT
TRBV5-1	.	.	TRBJ1-1	13	CASSLAIGTEAFF	TGCGCCAGCAGCTTGGCCATCGGGACTGAAGCTTTCTTT
TRBV19	.	once	TRBJ1-4	15	CASSMAWQGGGKLFF	TGTGCCAGTAGTATGGCGTGGCAGGGAGGCGGAAAACTGTTTTTT
TRBV4-1	TRBD1	.	TRBJ1-3	19	CASSQGNDRGLIDGNTIYF	TGCGCCAGCAGCCAAGGTAATGACAGGGGCCTCATCGATGGAAACACCATATATTTT
TRBV3-1/TRBV3-2	.	.	TRBJ2-5	15	CASSQLAPRQETQYF	TGTGCCAGCAGCCAACTAGCGCCGCGGCAAGAGACCCAGTACTTC
TRBV19	.	.	TRBJ1-4	15	CASTTREGKGEKLFF	TGTGCCAGTACCACTAGGGAGGGGAAGGGTGAAAAACTGTTTTTT
TRBV30	.	.	TRBJ1-6	15	CAWRELQHYNSPLHF	TGTGCCTGGAGGGAGTTACAACATTATAATTCACCCCTCCACTTT
TRBV7-2	.	.	TRBJ1-2	17	CASSLAGYRGRGTRYTF	TGTGCCAGCAGCTTAGCGGGGTACCGTGGGCGAGGGACACGCTACACCTTC
TRBV5-1	.	few	TRBJ1-5	9	CASINEGHF	TGCGCCAGCATCAATGAGGGACATTTT
TRBV28	.	once	TRBJ1-1	13	CASIRGQDTEAFF	TGTGCCAGCATACGAGGGCAGGACACTGAAGCTTTCTTT
TRBV29-1	.	.	TRBJ1-1	12	CSAGRGDTEAFF	TGCAGCGCTGGTCGGGGGGACACTGAAGCTTTCTTT
TRBV5-6	.	.	TRBJ1-4	12	CASSRGPGKLFF	TGTGCCAGCAGCCGTGGACCGGGGAAACTGTTTTTT
TRBV21-1	.	.	TRBJ2-7	16	CASSKGRDRGPWEQYF	TGTGCCAGCAGCAAGGGTCGGGACAGGGGTCCCTGGGAGCAGTACTTC
TRBV24-1	.	.	TRBJ2-7	12	CATMGASYEQYF	TGTGCCACCATGGGGGCCTCCTACGAGCAGTACTTC
TRBV6-6	.	.	TRBJ1-1	13	CASKKEGNTEAFF	TGTGCCAGCAAGAAAGAGGGGAACACTGAAGCTTTCTTT
TRBV9	TRBD1	.	TRBJ2-7	14	CASSVRDRSYEQYF	TGTGCCAGCAGCGTCCGGGACAGATCCTACGAGCAGTACTTC
TRBV27	.	.	TRBJ2-1	13	CASSFRGYNEQFF	TGTGCCAGCAGTTTTCGGGGGTACAATGAGCAGTTCTTC
TRBV28	TRBD2	.	TRBJ2-3	16	CASSPLAGGPKYTQYF	TGTGCCAGCAGTCCCCTAGCGGGGGGCCCCAAATATACGCAGTATTTT
TRBV4-2	TRBD2	.	TRBJ2-3	17	CASSQEGGRGAPDTQYF	TGTGCCAGCAGCCAAGAAGGGGGGCGGGGGGCTCCGGATACGCAGTATTTT
TRBV25-1	TRBD1	few	TRBJ1-2	16	CASCSSSTGVIYGYTF	TGTGCCAGCTGCTCCTCCTCGACAGGGGTAATCTATGGCTACACCTTC
TRBV2	TRBD2	once	TRBJ2-1	13	CASSGTSVHEQFF	TGTGCCAGCAGTGGTACTAGCGTCCATGAGCAGTTCTTC
TRBV4-2	TRBD1	.	TRBJ2-3	16	CASSQDRTGLTDTQYF	TGTGCCAGCAGCCAAGATCGGACAGGGTTGACAGATACGCAGTATTTT
TRBV28	.	.	TRBJ1-1	16	CASSPYGRTSGTEAFF	TGTGCCAGCAGTCCCTACGGGAGGACGTCCGGCACTGAAGCTTTCTTT
TRBV18	TRBD1	.	TRBJ1-1	15	CASSPGPGTGPGAFF	TGTGCCAGCTCACCCGGTCCCGGGACAGGGCCGGGAGCTTTCTTT
TRBV12-2	.	.	TRBJ1-2	17	CASREHKEVAGRYGYTF	TGTGCAAGTCGCGAACACAAAGAGGTGGCAGGGCGGTATGGCTACACCTTC
TRBV10-3	TRBD1	.	TRBJ1-5	13	CAIRGTETQPQHF	TGTGCCATCAGGGGGACAGAGACTCAGCCCCAGCATTTT
TRBV28	TRBD2	.	TRBJ2-3	16	CASSSTASGVVDTQYF	TGTGCCAGCAGTTCTACGGCTAGCGGGGTAGTAGATACGCAGTATTTT
TRBV5-1	TRBD1	.	TRBJ2-5	15	CASSSAPQGQETQYF	TGCGCCAGCAGCTCCGCCCCACAGGGGCAAGAGACCCAGTACTTC
TRBV30	TRBD1	.	TRBJ2-5	13	CAWSRDSKETQYF	TGTGCCTGGAGCCGGGACAGCAAAGAGACCCAGTACTTC
TRBV3-1/TRBV3-2	.	.	TRBJ2-1	15	CASSQEWARHNEQFF	TGTGCCAGCAGCCAAGAATGGGCTCGCCACAATGAGCAGTTCTTC
TRBV5-1	TRBD1	.	TRBJ2-1	17	CASSMSGTGGADNEQFF	TGCGCCAGCAGCATGTCCGGGACAGGGGGCGCAGACAATGAGCAGTTCTTC
TRBV25-1	.	.	TRBJ1-2	15	CASSEYGGGTYGYTF	TGTGCCAGCAGTGAATATGGGGGGGGCACCTATGGCTACACCTTC
TRBV7-9	TRBD1	.	TRBJ2-7	14	CASSQQGREYEQYF	TGTGCCAGCAGCCAACAGGGGCGTGAGTACGAGCAGTACTTC
TRBV5-6	.	.	TRBJ2-7	14	CASSFWGWEDEQYF	TGTGCCAGCAGCTTCTGGGGGTGGGAGGACGAGCAGTACTTC
TRBV3-1/TRBV3-2	.	.	TRBJ1-1	13	CASSQAGVTEAFF	TGTGCCAGCAGCCAGGCGGGGGTCACTGAAGCTTTCTTT
TRBV7-8	.	.	TRBJ1-1	14	CASSVVLANTEAFF	TGTGCCAGCAGCGTCGTATTAGCCAACACTGAAGCTTTCTTT
TRBV9	TRBD2	.	TRBJ2-2	13	CASVGGRFGELFF	TGTGCCAGCGTCGGGGGGAGGTTCGGGGAGCTGTTTTTT
TRBV30	TRBD2	.	TRBJ2-2	18	CAWSVNLLAGGNTGELFF	TGTGCCTGGAGTGTGAATCTGCTAGCGGGGGGAAACACCGGGGAGCTGTTTTTT
TRBV18	TRBD1	.	TRBJ2-7	15	CASSPSDRVGYEQYF	TGTGCCAGCTCACCATCGGACAGGGTAGGCTACGAGCAGTACTTC
TRBV5-1	TRBD1	.	TRBJ1-6	15	CASSLGDRGLRPLHF	TGCGCCAGCAGCTTGGGTGACAGGGGGCTTCGACCCCTCCACTTT
TRBV9	.	.	TRBJ2-7	12	CASSGDAYEQYF	TGTGCCAGCAGCGGAGATGCCTACGAGCAGTACTTC
TRBV13	.	.	TRBJ1-2	16	CASSLGTLGRGSGYTF	TGTGCCAGCAGCTTAGGGACCCTGGGCAGGGGATCTGGCTACACCTTC
TRBV19	.	.	TRBJ2-1	16	CASSLRGGGVINEQFF	TGTGCCAGTAGTCTAAGAGGGGGGGGCGTTATCAATGAGCAGTTCTTC
TRBV7-3	.	once	TRBJ2-3	13	CASSLSGADTQYF	TGTGCCAGCAGCTTAAGCGGGGCAGATACGCAGTATTTT